This passage covers 3 T cell receptor beta chains from one sample sequenced in a study of T-cell reconstitution after alpha-beta-depleted transplantation in children. Unique molecular identifiers were incorporated into the prepared TCRbeta library. TCRdb recomputed calls from the PCR reads with MiXCR, one row per CDR3 protein. The sample lists over 150,000 distinct CDR3 sequences, roughly 10% occurring once. The specimen comprised PBMCs, sampled before TCRalphabeta/CD19-depleted stem cell transplant. The receptors stem from a boy aged 2-15 years with acute myeloid leukemia, due to receive a stem cell transplant.

This clonotype was seen at least ten times. The chain is built from TRBV12-3 or TRBV12-4 and TRBJ2-3, with D perhaps TRBD2 (6 bases). V lost 6 bases to trimming and J lost 6 bases, with 13 bases between them. The CDR3 covers 13 residues. Here the CDR3 DNA reads TGTGCCAGCAGACGGGAGCACTGGGATACGCAGTATTTT. It codes for CASRREHWDTQYF.

Turning to this clonotype: This may arise from a read error, as a much more abundant clone is one base away. CDR3 in DNA: TGTGCCAGCAGAACAACGGGGACAGGGAAAAACTATGGCTACAACTTC. Its translation: CASRTTGTGKNYGYNF. The chain links TRBV12-3 or TRBV12-4 to TRBJ1-2, with 9 bases identical to TRBD1. The CDR3 is 16 residues long.

This clonotype was counted at least ten times. V and J are TRBV3-1 and TRBJ1-3, with 7 bases lining up with TRBD1. The CDR3 runs 13 residues. From germline, CDR1 is LGHDT and CDR2 YNNKEL (reference sequence). Unmatched junction bases numbered 4, after V lost 6 bases and J lost 5 bases. The CDR3 protein is CASREQGRNTIYF. The CDR3 region has the DNA TGTGCCAGCAGGGAACAGGGGAGAAACACCATATATTTT.